The TCR beta chain under discussion was sequenced for a study of cytomegalovirus exposure and HLA in healthy donors. Study information: The 110 or so validation repertoires were produced on the same platform as the roughly 660 repertoires of the first cohort. This was reported in a later analysis.

About this clone: Its matching antigen is unknown.

The repertoire was sequenced with immunoSEQ multiplex PCR; TCRdb's copy has only in-frame clones and lacks some. The sample records about 70,000 clones, around 92% being singletons. Germline CDR1 is MRHNA and CDR2 is SNTAGT. The CDR3 totals 14 residues. The V and J ends lost 0 bases and 6 bases respectively, with 9 bases between them. General study findings and limits: Reported results showed that the classifier diagnosed cytomegalovirus status with high specificity and sensitivity. Some TCR beta chains (164 of them) were listed as cytomegalovirus-associated.

Sequenced sample: PBMCs. The receptor comes from a man aged 18 to 29 in good health and CMV-seropositive. The genes are TRBV6-4 and TRBJ1-5; D not resolved. The DNA for the CDR3 is TGTGCCAGCAGTGACTCTTCCCCCAGTCAGCCCCAGCATTTT. It translates to CASSDSSPSQPQHF.